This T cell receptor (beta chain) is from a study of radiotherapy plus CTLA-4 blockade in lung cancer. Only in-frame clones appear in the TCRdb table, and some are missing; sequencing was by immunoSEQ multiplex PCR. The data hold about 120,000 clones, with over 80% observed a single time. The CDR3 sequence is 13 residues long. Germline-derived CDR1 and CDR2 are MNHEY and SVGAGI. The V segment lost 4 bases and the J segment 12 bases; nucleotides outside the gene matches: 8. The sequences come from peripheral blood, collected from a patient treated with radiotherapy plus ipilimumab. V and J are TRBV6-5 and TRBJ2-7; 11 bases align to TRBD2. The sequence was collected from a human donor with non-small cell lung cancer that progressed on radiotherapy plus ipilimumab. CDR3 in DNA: TGTGCCAGCAGTTCTGTTAGCGGGAGGGCAACGTACTTC. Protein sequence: CASSSVSGRATYF.